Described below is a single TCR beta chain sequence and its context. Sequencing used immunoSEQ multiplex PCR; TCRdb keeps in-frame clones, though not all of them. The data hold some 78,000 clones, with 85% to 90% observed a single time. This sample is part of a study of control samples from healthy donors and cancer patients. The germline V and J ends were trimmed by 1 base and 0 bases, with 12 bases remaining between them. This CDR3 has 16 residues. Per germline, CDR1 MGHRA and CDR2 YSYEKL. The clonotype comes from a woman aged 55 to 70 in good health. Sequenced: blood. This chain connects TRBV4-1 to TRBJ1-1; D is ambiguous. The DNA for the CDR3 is TGCGCCAGCAGCCAAGCCCACCTCGTGATGAACACTGAAGCTTTCTTT. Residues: CASSQAHLVMNTEAFF.